These 26 T cell receptor beta chains share one sample of origin, sequenced in a study of technical replicates of blood from several donors. Sequenced by immunoSEQ multiplex PCR; TCRdb stores in-frame clones only, minus some. The repertoire holds roughly 100,000 clones, with around 96% as singletons. Sequenced: T cells isolated from PBMCs. The receptors originated from a human donor in good health.

The V and J genes are TRBV6-1 and TRBJ2-7, with TRBD2 as a possible D gene (6 bases). Germline CDR1 and CDR2: MNHNS and SASEGT. Between the trimmed V and J ends, which lost 6 bases and 1 base, there was a span of 10 bases. This CDR3 region has 13 residues. DNA of the CDR3: TGTGCCAGCAGGTGGGACTTGTCCTACGAGCAGTACTTC. It specifies CASRWDLSYEQYF.

V and J are TRBV5-1 and TRBJ2-1; D possibly corresponds to TRBD2 (5 bases). The V gene's germline CDR1 is SGHRS and CDR2 YFSETQ. The CDR3 runs to 13 residues. V gave up 1 base and J gave up 6 bases, with 8 bases separating them. CDR3 amino acids: CASSLLASNEQFF. Written as DNA, the CDR3 is TGCGCCAGCAGCTTGCTAGCCTCCAATGAGCAGTTCTTC. The variable domain in full, completed from reference TRBV5-1 and TRBJ2-1, reads KAGVTQTPRYLIKTRGQQVTLSCSPISGHRSVSWYQQTPGQGLQFLFEYFSETQRNKGNFPGRFSGRQFSNSRSEMNVSTLELGDSALYLCASSLLASNEQFFGPGTRLTVL.

The genes are TRBV29-1 and TRBJ1-5; the D gene is possibly TRBD1 (6 bases). The CDR3 sequence is 13 residues long. Trimming shortened V by 4 bases and J by 2 bases, and 9 bases separated the two germline ends. Germline V gene lookup returns CDR1 SQVTM and CDR2 ANQGSEA. The DNA of the CDR3 is TGCAGCGTTGGGGGGCAGGGCAATCAGCCCCAGCATTTT. Translation gives CSVGGQGNQPQHF.

This rearrangement joins TRBV10-2 to TRBJ2-4; no reliable D call. CDR1 is WSHSY and CDR2 is SAAADI in the germline V gene. This CDR3 spans 15 amino acids. V was clipped by 0 bases and J by 0 bases, with 6 bases between them. CDR3 coding DNA: TGCGCCAGCAGTGAGTCTGCGTTAGCCAAAAACATTCAGTACTTC. Its protein product is CASSESALAKNIQYF.

V gene TRBV10-3 combines with J gene TRBJ2-4; no reliable D call. The V gene lost 3 bases and the J gene lost 3 bases, with 9 bases spanning the gap. CDR3 size: 14 residues. Per germline, CDR1 ENHRY and CDR2 SYGVKD. CDR3 protein: CAISDSQDKNIQYF. For the CDR3, the DNA is TGTGCCATCAGTGATTCCCAGGACAAAAACATTCAGTACTTC.

The rearrangement joins TRBV11-2 to TRBJ2-7; D is possibly TRBD2 (6 bases). CDR3 length: 16 residues. The germline CDR1 and CDR2 sequences are SGHAT and FQNNGV. Trimming cost V 1 base and J 0 bases, with 13 bases left between them. DNA of the CDR3: TGTGCCAGCAGCTTAGGGGACTGGCACACCTCCTACGAGCAGTACTTC. It specifies CASSLGDWHTSYEQYF.

The chain recombines TRBV6-1 with TRBJ2-7; D is unresolved. Trimming stripped 2 bases from V and 3 bases from J, with 8 bases between. CDR1 is MNHNS and CDR2 is SASEGT in the germline V gene. The CDR3 has 13 residues. CDR3 bases: TGTGCCAGCAGTGAACAGGCAGTCTACGAGCAGTACTTC. Its protein is CASSEQAVYEQYF.

The chain has TRBV7-9 and TRBJ2-7; D is perhaps TRBD2 (5 bases). Germline CDR1 and CDR2: SEHNR and FQNEAQ (reference sequence). This CDR3 contains 15 residues. V lost 5 bases and J lost 6, with 20 bases in between. The CDR3 loop is CASSLRADELSEQYF. In DNA, the CDR3 is TGTGCCAGCAGCCTGCGGGCGGACGAACTTTCCGAGCAGTACTTC.

The chain has TRBV10-3 and TRBJ1-2; unclear D gene. V gave up 4 bases and J gave up 2 bases, with 8 bases separating them. The CDR3 extends over 13 amino acids. CDR1 is ENHRY and CDR2 is SYGVKD in the germline V gene. The CDR3 DNA is TGTGCCATCAGTGGGCAGTCCAACTATGGCTACACCTTC. Encoded protein: CAISGQSNYGYTF.

This rearrangement joins TRBV4-1 to TRBJ2-1; 12 bases line up with TRBD1. The CDR3 loop spans 15 amino acids. Germline values: CDR1 MGHRA, CDR2 YSYEKL. Losses at the gene ends were 1 base for V and 8 bases for J; bases not matched to a gene: 3. The CDR3 loop reads CASSQARDRGHEQFF. The CDR3 region has the DNA TGCGCCAGCAGCCAAGCCAGGGACAGGGGGCATGAGCAGTTCTTC.

The rearrangement links TRBV29-1 to TRBJ2-5; 9 bases fit TRBD1. The CDR3 consists of 13 residues. V dropped 7 bases and J dropped 5; count of bases not matched to a gene: 8. Germline CDR1 is SQVTM and CDR2 is ANQGSEA. The CDR3 is CSESTGGGETQYF. In DNA form, the CDR3 reads TGCAGCGAATCGACAGGGGGTGGTGAGACCCAGTACTTC.

This clone was counted a few times. J is TRBJ1-5 and V is TRBV19; TRBD1 matches at 7 bases. The germline V gene encodes CDR1 LNHDA and CDR2 SQIVND (reference sequence). The CDR3 has 14 residues. The junction had 1 base not matched to a gene; V was cut back by 5 bases and J by 0 bases. CDR3 protein: CASSGQASNQPQHF. The CDR3 bases are TGTGCCAGTAGTGGACAGGCTAGCAATCAGCCCCAGCATTTT.

This chain links TRBV5-8 with TRBJ2-3; possibly TRBD1 for D (6 bases). Germline-derived CDR1 and CDR2 are SGHTS and YDEGEE. The length of the CDR3 is 14 residues. The V and J ends lost 4 bases and 4 bases respectively, with 13 bases between them. The CDR3, as DNA: TGTGCCAGCAGCCTCTACAGGGCCCCAGATACGCAGTATTTT. Translating it yields CASSLYRAPDTQYF.

The chain uses TRBV4-2 and TRBJ2-7, with a tentative D call TRBD2 (5 bases). Per germline, CDR1 LGHNA and CDR2 YNFKEQ. The V end lost 1 base, the J end lost 2 bases, and 12 bases lay between the germline ends. The CDR3 has 15 residues. This chain's CDR3 is CASSQAQAVTYEQYF. CDR3 nucleotide sequence: TGTGCCAGCAGCCAAGCACAAGCGGTAACCTACGAGCAGTACTTC.

The chain is built from TRBV9 and TRBJ2-7, with 9 bases aligning to TRBD2. Trimming took 1 base from V and 3 from J; bases not matched to a gene: 5. Germline V lookup: CDR1 SGDLS, CDR2 YYNGEE. The CDR3 spans 15 residues. In nucleotides, the CDR3 is TGTGCCAGCAGCGTATCCGGGACTAGCAGCTACGAGCAGTACTTC. Translated, it gives CASSVSGTSSYEQYF. Based on the CDR3 plus reference TRBV9 and TRBJ2-7, the full variable domain is DSGVTQTPKHLITATGQRVTLRCSPRSGDLSVYWYQQSLDQGLQFLIQYYNGEERAKGNILERFSAQQFPDLHSELNLSSLELGDSALYFCASSVSGTSSYEQYFGPGTRLTVT.

The chain carries TRBV18 and TRBJ1-1, with D possibly being TRBD1 (6 bases). V lost 2 bases to trimming and J lost 4 bases, with 17 bases between them. The CDR3 contains 16 residues. The germline CDR1 and CDR2 sequences are KGHSH and LQKENI. CDR3 amino acids: CASSPVVSGDGTEAFF. The CDR3 region has the DNA TGTGCCAGCTCACCAGTCGTTTCAGGGGATGGCACTGAAGCTTTCTTT.

V and J are TRBV25-1 and TRBJ2-7; D might be TRBD2 (6 bases). Per the germline V gene, CDR1 is MGHDK and CDR2 is SYGVNS. The CDR3 runs to 14 residues. Trimming pared 9 bases from V and 1 base from J, leaving 16 bases between. The CDR3 protein is CASQRQGGSYEQYF. The CDR3 DNA reads TGTGCCAGTCAAAGACAAGGAGGGTCCTACGAGCAGTACTTC.

This clone was counted once. J is TRBJ2-7 and V is TRBV4-2; TRBD2 matches 9 bases. V dropped 0 bases and J dropped 3; count of bases not matched to a gene: 9. This CDR3 is built from 17 residues. In germline, CDR1 is LGHNA, CDR2 YNFKEQ. Written as DNA, the CDR3 is TGTGCCAGCAGCCAAGAAATAGAGCGGGAGGTCGACTACGAGCAGTACTTC. This translates into CASSQEIEREVDYEQYF.

The genes are TRBV7-6 and TRBJ2-3; TRBD2 is a possible D gene (6 bases). Per the germline V gene, CDR1 is SGHVS and CDR2 is FNYEAQ. The CDR3 runs to 17 residues. Trimming took 0 bases from V and 1 from J, leaving 14 bases between them. The CDR3 nucleotides read TGTGCCAGCAGCTTAGCGCTCTTAGCGGAGGGCACAGATACGCAGTATTTT. Its translation is CASSLALLAEGTDTQYF.

Note on this clone: This same CDR3 is encoded by further DNA sequences in the sample. The CDR3 DNA reads TGTGCCAGCAGCGTAGGGGACTCTAATCAGCCCCAGCATTTT. Translating it yields CASSVGDSNQPQHF. The rearrangement links TRBV9 to TRBJ1-5; D possibly corresponds to TRBD1 (5 bases). The CDR3 runs 14 residues. The germline V gene has CDR1 SGDLS and CDR2 YYNGEE. The V end lost 0 bases, the J end lost 4 bases, and 8 bases lay between the germline ends.

The J gene is TRBJ2-1, the V gene TRBV13, with TRBD2 identical over 10 bases. Germline V gene lookup returns CDR1 PRHDT and CDR2 FYEKMQ (reference sequence). The CDR3 has 15 residues. The V gene end was trimmed by 1 base and the J gene end by 7 bases; junction bases not matched to a gene: 4. The CDR3 spells CASSLVAGGGNEQFF. CDR3 DNA sequence: TGTGCCAGCAGCTTAGTAGCGGGAGGCGGGAATGAGCAGTTCTTC.

This clone has only one observation. V usage is TRBV6-1 and J usage is TRBJ1-2; the D gene is possibly TRBD1 (5 bases). Looked up from germline, CDR1 is MNHNS and CDR2 is SASEGT. The CDR3 sequence is 14 residues long. V was clipped by 3 bases and J by 0 bases, with 8 bases between them. CDR3: CASSEPRANYGYTF. The CDR3 nucleotides read TGTGCCAGCAGTGAGCCCAGGGCTAACTATGGCTACACCTTC.

The V and J genes are TRBV27 and TRBJ2-1; 10 bases agree with TRBD1. In germline, CDR1 is MNHEY, CDR2 SMNVEV (reference sequence). The CDR3 runs 16 residues. Trimming cost V 7 bases and J 3 bases; bases outside gene matches: 9. The CDR3 region is CASNPLGTGVYNEQFF. The CDR3 DNA follows: TGTGCCAGCAACCCCCTCGGGACAGGGGTCTACAATGAGCAGTTCTTC.

The chain links TRBV7-2 to TRBJ2-7; 8 bases are a match to TRBD1. V shed 5 bases and J 6 bases; nucleotides not matched to a gene: 3. Per the germline V gene, CDR1 is SGHTA and CDR2 is FQGNSA. CDR3 length equals 12 residues. As DNA, the CDR3 is TGTGCCAGCAGCCGTGACAGGGGCGAGCAGTACTTC. It specifies CASSRDRGEQYF.

The genes are TRBV19 and TRBJ2-2; TRBD1 matches 8 bases. J was trimmed by 4 bases and V by 3 bases; bases with no gene match: 4. Germline assignment: CDR1 LNHDA and CDR2 SQIVND (reference sequence). The CDR3 sequence is 15 residues long. The CDR3 DNA reads TGTGCCAGTAGTATGCAGGGGGCAGGCACCGGGGAGCTGTTTTTT. Translating gives CASSMQGAGTGELFF.

CDR3 amino acids: CASRTSGGNTGELFF. CDR3 nucleotide sequence: TGTGCCAGCAGGACTAGCGGGGGGAACACCGGGGAGCTGTTTTTT. The chain couples TRBV5-4 to TRBJ2-2, with 12 bases lining up with TRBD2. Germline V gene sequence: CDR1 SGHNT, CDR2 YYREEE (reference sequence). Trimming cost V 5 bases and J 1 base; bases outside gene matches: 0. This CDR3 contains 15 residues. Drawing the rest from reference TRBV5-4 and TRBJ2-2, the complete variable domain is ETGVTQSPTHLIKTRGQQVTLRCSSQSGHNTVSWYQQALGQGPQFIFQYYREEENGRGNFPPRFSGLQFPNYSSELNVNALELDDSALYLCASRTSGGNTGELFFGEGSRLTVL.